There are many counts of the clone carrying this T cell receptor (beta chain). The data stem from a study of tumor-infiltrating lymphocytes in oesophageal squamous cell carcinoma. Via MiXCR, TCRdb re-called the PCR reads, giving one row per CDR3 protein. Among 10,000 to 15,000 distinct CDR3 sequences listed, roughly 47% were seen once. This CDR3 spans 15 amino acids. V lost 2 bases and J lost 0, with 10 bases in between. Sequencing input: normal esophageal tissue next to the tumor. This rearrangement joins TRBV12-3 or TRBV12-4 to TRBJ1-1, with D possibly matching TRBD1 (5 bases). The source is a male donor with esophageal squamous cell carcinoma. CDR3 residues: CASSLTGPMNTEAFF. The CDR3 DNA sequence: TGTGCCAGCAGTTTAACAGGCCCCATGAACACTGAAGCTTTCTTT.